A selection of T cell receptor beta chains follows, all from one sample in a study of blood T cells in healthy people across ages. TCRdb recomputed calls from the 5' RACE reads with MiXCR, one row per CDR3 protein. The sample includes 550,000 to 750,000 distinct CDR3 sequences, roughly 21% seen only once; the top ten take roughly 3.7%. Sequenced input: blood. The receptors stem from an older man in good health. The CDR3 runs from the conserved cysteine through the conserved F or W. The D gene is left open where the match is weak. Clone size appears in some rows only: once, few, many, or a class for an expanded clone.

TRBV3-1	.	TRBJ2-7	.	TGTGCCAGCAGCCAAGATACTAGAACCTACGAGCAGTACTTC	CASSQDTRTYEQYF
TRBV6-5	.	TRBJ2-5	.	TGTGCCAGCAGTTACGGGAAGTCGGAGACCCAGTACTTC	CASSYGKSETQYF
TRBV5-6	many	TRBJ2-5	TRBD2	TGTGCCAGCAGCTCCGCGGGGGGTCCGGAGACCCAGTACTTC	CASSSAGGPETQYF
TRBV12-3/TRBV12-4	.	TRBJ2-1	.	TGTGCCAGCAGTTTAGAACGGACCGCCTACAATGAGCAGTTCTTC	CASSLERTAYNEQFF
TRBV20-1	.	TRBJ2-7	TRBD2	TGCAGTGCTAGACTAGCGGGAGTTGAGTCCTACAATGAGCAGTCCTTC	CSARLAGVESYNEQSF
TRBV7-9	.	TRBJ1-2	.	TGTGCCAGCAGTCCCCGGGCAGAGAGAAACTATGGCTACACCTTC	CASSPRAERNYGYTF
TRBV29-1	.	TRBJ1-4	.	TGCAGCGTCAGGGACTCCGGGCTTGAAAAACTGTTTTTT	CSVRDSGLEKLFF
TRBV5-1	.	TRBJ2-1	.	TGCGCCAGCAGAGTCTCCCCGGACTTTTCCCATGAGCAGTTCTTC	CASRVSPDFSHEQFF
TRBV9	few	TRBJ2-5	TRBD1	TGTGCCAGCAGTACAGGGGGCGTGGAGACCCAGTACTTC	CASSTGGVETQYF
TRBV30	.	TRBJ2-3	.	TGTGCCTGGATATCCGTTGATACGCATTATTTT	CAWISVDTHYF
TRBV9	few	TRBJ1-6	TRBD1	TGTGCCAGCAGCGTGACAGGGGTGGATTCACCCCTCCACTTT	CASSVTGVDSPLHF
TRBV4-1	.	TRBJ2-5	.	TGCGCCAGCAGCCAAGATAATGAAGGCAAGACCCAGTACTTC	CASSQDNEGKTQYF
TRBV10-3	.	TRBJ2-5	TRBD2	TGTGCCATCAGCGAGCTTTTGGGCGGGAGAGGGGAGACCCGGTACTTC	CAISELLGGRGETRYF
TRBV20-1	.	TRBJ1-1	.	TGCAGTGCTAGTGCCCCGGGACACCCCATGAACACTGAAGCTTTCTTT	CSASAPGHPMNTEAFF
TRBV3-1	few	TRBJ1-2	.	TGTGCCAGCAGCCAAGGAACAGGCATTACAAGTGGCTACACCTTC	CASSQGTGITSGYTF
TRBV7-2	few	TRBJ1-4	.	TGTGCCAGCAGCAAGGGGGGGGAAAAACTGTTTTTT	CASSKGGEKLFF
TRBV7-2	few	TRBJ2-3	.	TGTGCCAGCAGCTCAATGACCGTACTCGATACGCAGTATTTT	CASSSMTVLDTQYF
TRBV12-3/TRBV12-4	.	TRBJ2-1	TRBD2	TGTGCCAGCAGTTTTCTAGCGGTGAATGAGCAGTTCTTC	CASSFLAVNEQFF
TRBV7-9	.	TRBJ2-1	.	TGTGCCAGCAGCTTCGGCGGGCCAAATGAGCAGTTCTTC	CASSFGGPNEQFF
TRBV5-1	.	TRBJ1-1	TRBD1	TGCGCCAGCAGCTCGGTATGGGACAGGGGGCATCTGAACACTGAAGCTTTCTTT	CASSSVWDRGHLNTEAFF
TRBV3-1	many	TRBJ2-4	TRBD2	TGTGCCAGCAGCCACTCCTCTGCGGGAGGCCCCACCATTCAGTACTTC	CASSHSSAGGPTIQYF
TRBV20-1	few	TRBJ2-5	.	TGCAGTGCTAGATCCGGGGGAGGGACCCAGTACTTC	CSARSGGGTQYF
TRBV15	.	TRBJ1-5	.	TGTGCCACCAGCAGAGAGGCTAATCAGCCCCAGCATTTT	CATSREANQPQHF
TRBV29-1	few	TRBJ1-1	.	TGCAGCGTTGAAGCGTGGGATAGAACTTTCTTT	CSVEAWDRTFF
TRBV12-3/TRBV12-4	.	TRBJ2-5	TRBD1	TGTGCCAGCAGCCAACATGCGGACAGGGGGTTTAGGTACTTC	CASSQHADRGFRYF
TRBV15	few	TRBJ2-6	.	TGTGCCACCAGCGGCGGACCAGCTCAACCCTCTGGGGCCAACGTCCTGACTTTC	CATSGGPAQPSGANVLTF
TRBV28	once	TRBJ2-5	.	TGTGCCCGCAGTTTTATGACTAGTGGAAACCAAGAGACCCAGTACTTC	CARSFMTSGNQETQYF
TRBV5-1	.	TRBJ1-2	.	TGCGCCAGCAGCCCTGGCGAGGGGTTAGGCTACACCTTC	CASSPGEGLGYTF
TRBV6-6	.	TRBJ2-4	.	TGTGCCAGCAGTTACTCCGGCAGGGAAGACATTCAGTACTTC	CASSYSGREDIQYF
TRBV20-1	few	TRBJ2-5	.	TGCAGTGTCCTAGAGCCCCCATCTGTGGAGCAGTACTTC	CSVLEPPSVEQYF
TRBV20-1	.	TRBJ2-5	.	TGCAGTGTTAGGCCCAGGGCCCAAGAGACCCAGTACTTC	CSVRPRAQETQYF
TRBV7-2	few	TRBJ2-3	TRBD2	TGTGCCAGCAGCATGGGACTAGCGGGAGTCACAGATACGCAGTATTTT	CASSMGLAGVTDTQYF
TRBV12-3/TRBV12-4	.	TRBJ2-5	.	TGTGCCAGCAGTTTAGCAAGGGGGAGGACTGGGAAGACCCAGTACTTC	CASSLARGRTGKTQYF